The clone carrying this T cell receptor beta chain was observed at least ten times. The sample is drawn from a study of prognosis after radiotherapy for stage I lung cancer. TCR beta CDR3 was amplified from genomic DNA by two-round multiplex PCR. With primers specific to each TRBV and TRBJ gene, the first-round PCR was performed. TCRdb reanalysed the multiplex PCR reads using MiXCR and keeps one entry per CDR3 protein. Of under 20,000 distinct CDR3 sequences listed, around 47% were seen once; the top ten hold roughly 43%. The CDR3 is made up of 14 amino acids. The V end was cut by 6 bases, the J end by 4 bases, with 15 bases between. Germline CDR1 is MDHEN and CDR2 is SYDVKM.

The sample here was PBMCs, taken before or after stereotactic body radiation therapy (not recorded which). The sequence was obtained from a donor over 45 with non-small cell lung cancer. V is TRBV28 and J is TRBJ1-1, with TRBD1 as a possible D gene (5 bases). The CDR3: CASRAGGVVTEAFF. Here the CDR3 DNA reads TGTGCCAGCAGAGCGGGGGGGGTAGTCACTGAAGCTTTCTTT.